This T cell receptor beta chain was identified during a study of vaccination and CD4 T cells after COVID-19. Study context: Six males and four females, two of them Hispanic, were enrolled as convalescents. Study results and limitations: This study had few convalescent patients and no early post-infection samples. In convalescent patients, a median about 89% of reactive clones appeared only post-vaccination. Within the convalescent patients, spike mono-reactivity was found in 304 of 307 vaccine-specific clones.

Trimming took 0 bases from V and 10 from J, leaving 21 bases between them. The germline V gene has CDR1 DFQATT and CDR2 SNEGSKA (reference sequence). CDR3 length: 15 residues. CD4+ T cells that had been cultured provided DNA sequenced with the Oncomine TCR Beta short-read assay. Each CDR3 protein gets one entry after TCRdb re-called the PCR reads with MiXCR. The repertoire holds about 13,000 distinct CDR3 sequences, 45% to 60% seen once, with roughly 15% in the top ten. A note on this clonotype: Its antigen is currently unknown.

The treatment here: approximately nine-day PBMC culture with coronavirus spike peptide pools or control peptides (ViraFEST assay). The source of this sequence is a human donor who had recovered from COVID-19. The rearrangement uses TRBV20-1 and TRBJ2-5; D may be TRBD2 (6 bases). The sequencing sample was made of CD4+ T cells from blood, cultured in vitro. CDR3 amino acids: CSARDTGTLPRGQYF. DNA for the CDR3: TGCAGTGCTAGAGATACCGGGACTCTCCCGAGGGGCCAGTACTTC.